Listed below are T cell receptor beta chains from one sample, sequenced in a study of tumor-infiltrating lymphocytes in primary liver carcinoma. Using its own MiXCR run on the multiplex PCR reads, TCRdb lists one record per CDR3 protein. The table includes 300,000 to 350,000 distinct CDR3 sequences, less than 70% detected once. Sequenced input: peripheral blood. Receptors originate from a man between 35 and 55 years old with primary liver carcinoma and hepatitis B virus infection. Both conserved end residues are part of each CDR3. Fields, in order: D gene, clone size, CDR3 length, V gene, J gene, CDR3 DNA, CDR3 protein. The D gene is left open where the match is weak. Clone size is shown for a subset of rows, as once, few, many or a class of expanded clone.

d_gene: .
abundance: many
len: 14
v_gene: TRBV6-6
j_gene: TRBJ1-1
CDR3nt: TGTGCCAGCAGTTACACAGGGTCGAACACTGAAGCTTTCTTT
CDR3aa: CASSYTGSNTEAFF

d_gene: .
abundance: .
len: 12
v_gene: TRBV29-1
j_gene: TRBJ2-7
CDR3nt: TGCAGCGTTGGACACCTTCTCTACGAGCAGTACTTC
CDR3aa: CSVGHLLYEQYF

d_gene: .
abundance: many
len: 15
v_gene: TRBV14
j_gene: TRBJ1-3
CDR3nt: TGTGCCAGCAGCCACCGGGGGAGCTCTGGAAACACCATATATTTT
CDR3aa: CASSHRGSSGNTIYF

d_gene: .
abundance: many
len: 13
v_gene: TRBV4-1
j_gene: TRBJ2-7
CDR3nt: TGCGCCAGCAGCCAATCCCGGGCCCCCGAGCAGTACTTC
CDR3aa: CASSQSRAPEQYF

d_gene: TRBD1
abundance: few
len: 15
v_gene: TRBV4-1
j_gene: TRBJ1-2
CDR3nt: TGCGCCAGCAGCCTCAGTCGGGACAGACGCTATGGCTACACCTTC
CDR3aa: CASSLSRDRRYGYTF

d_gene: .
abundance: few
len: 13
v_gene: TRBV5-4
j_gene: TRBJ2-7
CDR3nt: TGTGCCAGCAGCTTGGTTCGATCTCACGAGCAGTACTTC
CDR3aa: CASSLVRSHEQYF

d_gene: .
abundance: .
len: 15
v_gene: TRBV20-1
j_gene: TRBJ2-1
CDR3nt: TGCAGTGCTAGTTGTAGCAGGCCGGACTGCAATGATCAGTTCTTC
CDR3aa: CSASCSRPDCNDQFF

d_gene: TRBD2
abundance: .
len: 16
v_gene: TRBV10-3
j_gene: TRBJ2-5
CDR3nt: TGTGCCATCAGTTTCGGGACTAGCGGGGGGGAAGAGACCCAGTACTTC
CDR3aa: CAISFGTSGGEETQYF

d_gene: TRBD2
abundance: .
len: 16
v_gene: TRBV11-2
j_gene: TRBJ2-7
CDR3nt: TGTGCCAGAAGCGCCGGGACTAGCGGGAGCTCTTACGTGCAGTACTTC
CDR3aa: CARSAGTSGSSYVQYF

d_gene: .
abundance: .
len: 17
v_gene: TRBV5-5
j_gene: TRBJ1-2
CDR3nt: TGTGCCAGCAGCTTTCGTCAGGGAGGACCTTTTCCTTACGGCTACACCTTC
CDR3aa: CASSFRQGGPFPYGYTF

d_gene: .
abundance: .
len: 12
v_gene: TRBV5-6
j_gene: TRBJ2-1
CDR3nt: TGTGCCAGCTTCCTCTCCTACAATGAGCAGTTCTTC
CDR3aa: CASFLSYNEQFF

d_gene: .
abundance: few
len: 14
v_gene: TRBV5-1
j_gene: TRBJ1-5
CDR3nt: TGCGCCAGCAGCTTGGATTCCGGAAATCAGCCCCAGCATTTT
CDR3aa: CASSLDSGNQPQHF

d_gene: TRBD1
abundance: once
len: 16
v_gene: TRBV13
j_gene: TRBJ2-3
CDR3nt: TGTGCCAGCAGCTCAGAGGACAGGGGGCGAACAGATATGCAGTATTTT
CDR3aa: CASSSEDRGRTDMQYF

d_gene: TRBD1
abundance: .
len: 14
v_gene: TRBV10-3
j_gene: TRBJ2-5
CDR3nt: TGTGCCATCGATGGACAGGGGCTGCAAGAGATCCAGTACTTC
CDR3aa: CAIDGQGLQEIQYF

d_gene: .
abundance: once
len: 16
v_gene: TRBV4-1
j_gene: TRBJ1-2
CDR3nt: TGCGCCAGCAGCCAGGAAGCCGGGACACCTAACTATGGCTACACCTTC
CDR3aa: CASSQEAGTPNYGYTF

d_gene: TRBD1
abundance: many
len: 18
v_gene: TRBV4-1
j_gene: TRBJ2-7
CDR3nt: TGCGCCAGCAGCTTCCCCGGGACAGGGGCCATGAGCTCCTACGAGCAGTACTTC
CDR3aa: CASSFPGTGAMSSYEQYF

d_gene: TRBD2
abundance: once
len: 14
v_gene: TRBV5-4
j_gene: TRBJ2-1
CDR3nt: TGTGCCAGCAGCTTCGGGGGGACCTACAATGAGCAGTTCTTC
CDR3aa: CASSFGGTYNEQFF

d_gene: .
abundance: .
len: 11
v_gene: TRBV30
j_gene: TRBJ2-3
CDR3nt: TGTGCCTGGAGTGGGACAGAGATTTCGTATTTT
CDR3aa: CAWSGTEISYF

d_gene: .
abundance: .
len: 13
v_gene: TRBV10-3
j_gene: TRBJ2-7
CDR3nt: TGTGCCATCAGTGGCTTCTTTTTGCGGGAGCAGTACTTC
CDR3aa: CAISGFFLREQYF

d_gene: TRBD1
abundance: few
len: 16
v_gene: TRBV6-2/TRBV6-3
j_gene: TRBJ1-2
CDR3nt: TGTGCCAGCAGTTACACAGTTGCACAGGGGGACTATGGCTACACCTTC
CDR3aa: CASSYTVAQGDYGYTF

d_gene: .
abundance: .
len: 15
v_gene: TRBV19
j_gene: TRBJ2-3
CDR3nt: TGTGCCAGTAGTATGACTCTCCAACGTGCAAATACGCAGTATTTT
CDR3aa: CASSMTLQRANTQYF

d_gene: TRBD1
abundance: .
len: 12
v_gene: TRBV11-3
j_gene: TRBJ1-1
CDR3nt: TGTGCCAGCAGCGCCGGACAGGATGAAGCCTCCTTT
CDR3aa: CASSAGQDEASF

d_gene: .
abundance: few
len: 13
v_gene: TRBV5-1
j_gene: TRBJ1-4
CDR3nt: TGCGCCAGCAGCCCGGGAGGAGGTGAAAAACTGTTTTTT
CDR3aa: CASSPGGGEKLFF

d_gene: .
abundance: few
len: 13
v_gene: TRBV10-3
j_gene: TRBJ2-7
CDR3nt: TGTGCCATCAGTGAAGCGGGTTCCTACGAGCAGTACTTC
CDR3aa: CAISEAGSYEQYF

d_gene: TRBD2
abundance: .
len: 17
v_gene: TRBV11-2
j_gene: TRBJ2-1
CDR3nt: TGTGCCAGCAGCTTACGTAACGGGGGGAGCTCCTACAATGAGCAGTTCTTC
CDR3aa: CASSLRNGGSSYNEQFF

d_gene: .
abundance: .
len: 14
v_gene: TRBV4-3
j_gene: TRBJ2-2
CDR3nt: TGCGCCAGCAGCCGAGAAGGGTTGACCGGGGAGCTGTTTTTT
CDR3aa: CASSREGLTGELFF

d_gene: .
abundance: .
len: 13
v_gene: TRBV30
j_gene: TRBJ2-1
CDR3nt: TGTACCTGGAGTGTACGCAGGGACAATGAGCAGTTCTTC
CDR3aa: CTWSVRRDNEQFF

d_gene: .
abundance: many
len: 14
v_gene: TRBV11-2
j_gene: TRBJ2-7
CDR3nt: TGTGCCAGCAGCTTAGATAGGGCGGGACAAGAGCAGTACTTC
CDR3aa: CASSLDRAGQEQYF

d_gene: .
abundance: once
len: 14
v_gene: TRBV6-1
j_gene: TRBJ2-1
CDR3nt: TGTGCCAGCAGTGAAGGATACAGGGAGCACGAGCAGTTCTTC
CDR3aa: CASSEGYREHEQFF

d_gene: TRBD2
abundance: few
len: 16
v_gene: TRBV7-9
j_gene: TRBJ2-1
CDR3nt: TGTGCCAGCAGCTCCACTCGGGGGACTAGCTATTATGAGCAGTTCTTC
CDR3aa: CASSSTRGTSYYEQFF

d_gene: .
abundance: .
len: 11
v_gene: TRBV6-1
j_gene: TRBJ2-1
CDR3nt: TGTGCCAGCACACGCCGGGAACAGCAGTTCTTC
CDR3aa: CASTRREQQFF

d_gene: .
abundance: .
len: 15
v_gene: TRBV7-9
j_gene: TRBJ2-2
CDR3nt: TGTGCCAGCAGCAGCCTGGCTAGTATTAACGGGGAGCTGTTTTTT
CDR3aa: CASSSLASINGELFF

d_gene: .
abundance: .
len: 14
v_gene: TRBV11-2
j_gene: TRBJ2-2
CDR3nt: TGTGCCAGCAGCTTAGACGGCAGCACCGGGGAGCTGTTATTT
CDR3aa: CASSLDGSTGELLF

d_gene: TRBD1
abundance: few
len: 21
v_gene: TRBV4-1
j_gene: TRBJ2-1
CDR3nt: TGCGCCAGCAGCCAAGCTCCCGCCGGGACAGCGGCTATGAGCTCCTACAATGAGCAGTTCTTC
CDR3aa: CASSQAPAGTAAMSSYNEQFF

d_gene: TRBD2
abundance: .
len: 16
v_gene: TRBV6-1
j_gene: TRBJ2-2
CDR3nt: TGTGCCGGAACAAAAGGGAGGGCCGCGAACACCGGGGAGCTGTTTTTT
CDR3aa: CAGTKGRAANTGELFF

d_gene: .
abundance: once
len: 12
v_gene: TRBV11-2
j_gene: TRBJ2-3
CDR3nt: TGTGCCAGCAGCTTATACTTAGATGCGCAGTATTTT
CDR3aa: CASSLYLDAQYF

d_gene: TRBD1
abundance: .
len: 14
v_gene: TRBV30
j_gene: TRBJ1-4
CDR3nt: TGTGCCTGGAGCAGGACAGGGCATAATGAAAAACTGTTTTTT
CDR3aa: CAWSRTGHNEKLFF